The 15 T cell receptor beta chains given below trace back to one sample, sequenced in a study of PD-1 blockade in classical Hodgkin lymphoma. Measured with immunoSEQ multiplex PCR; TCRdb has only the in-frame clones, and not every one. The sample has roughly 96,000 clones, 89% seen once. After autologous stem cell transplantation all patients relapsed, and prior brentuximab vedotin exposure differed between cohorts. The material sequenced was peripheral blood mononuclear cells (PBMCs), taken before the second cycle of nivolumab. These receptors all stem from a human donor with classical Hodgkin lymphoma.

The chain couples TRBV5-4 to TRBJ2-5, with TRBD2 as a possible D gene (6 bases). From germline, CDR1 is SGHNT and CDR2 YYREEE (reference sequence). The CDR3 is 14 amino acids. Trimming cost V 2 bases and J 4 bases, with 12 bases left between them. DNA for the CDR3: TGTGCCAGCAGCTTATCGTCGGGGGTAGAGACCCAGTACTTC. It specifies CASSLSSGVETQYF.

V is TRBV15 and J is TRBJ2-3; 8 nucleotides align to TRBD2. Per germline, CDR1 LNHNV and CDR2 YYDKDF (reference sequence). This CDR3 has 14 amino acids. J gave up 3 bases and V 9 bases, and 8 bases lay outside the gene matches. The CDR3 DNA sequence: TGTGCCACGCAGCGGGAGCGGTTAACAGATACGCAGTATTTT. The encoded protein is CATQRERLTDTQYF.

The rearrangement links TRBV6-5 to TRBJ2-3; 10 bases line up with TRBD2. This CDR3 has 15 amino acids. J was trimmed by 7 bases and V by 3 bases; bases with no gene match: 7. Germline assignment: CDR1 MNHEY and CDR2 SVGAGI. CDR3 loop: CASSYGAGGGNTQYF. The CDR3 DNA sequence: TGTGCCAGCAGTTATGGAGCGGGAGGGGGAAATACGCAGTATTTT.

V usage is TRBV5-1 and J usage is TRBJ1-1; no firm D call. The germline V and J ends were trimmed by 3 bases and 1 base, with 13 bases remaining between them. Germline lookup yields CDR1 SGHRS and CDR2 YFSETQ. This CDR3 is built from 15 residues. The CDR3 region is CASSSSSGANTEAFF. The CDR3, as DNA: TGCGCCAGCAGCTCTAGTTCAGGCGCGAACACTGAAGCTTTCTTT. Supplemented by reference TRBV5-1 and TRBJ1-1, the full variable domain reads KAGVTQTPRYLIKTRGQQVTLSCSPISGHRSVSWYQQTPGQGLQFLFEYFSETQRNKGNFPGRFSGRQFSNSRSEMNVSTLELGDSALYLCASSSSSGANTEAFFGQGTRLTVV.

This clone has just one count. The chain employs TRBV5-1 and TRBJ2-7, with D perhaps TRBD1 (8 bases). This CDR3 is 16 amino acids long. The germline V and J ends were trimmed by 0 bases and 2 bases, with 15 bases remaining between them. In germline, CDR1 is SGHRS, CDR2 YFSETQ. CDR3 sequence reads: CASSLGGGQAPYEQYF. The DNA of the CDR3 is TGCGCCAGCAGCTTGGGGGGGGGACAGGCCCCCTACGAGCAGTACTTC.

The chain combines TRBV6-1 with TRBJ1-1, with 9 positions matching TRBD1. The CDR3 sequence is 13 residues long. V trimming: 5 bases; J trimming: 5 bases; junction bases outside the gene matches: 3. Germline V gene data show CDR1 as MNHNS and CDR2 as SASEGT. CDR3 region: CASSLGTGTEAFF. CDR3 DNA: TGTGCCAGCAGTTTGGGGACAGGGACTGAAGCTTTCTTT.

This clone was recorded once. The V call is TRBV2, the J call TRBJ2-3; the match to TRBD2 covers 11 bases. This CDR3 is 15 amino acids long. The trim removed 6 bases at V and 0 bases at J, leaving 2 bases unmatched. CDR1 and CDR2 from the germline V gene are SNHLY and FYNNEI. The CDR3 loop is CASRGTSGSTDTQYF. The CDR3 bases are TGTGCCAGCAGGGGGACTAGCGGTAGCACAGATACGCAGTATTTT.

V usage is TRBV11-2 and J usage is TRBJ2-5; TRBD2 agrees at 16 bases. The CDR3 runs to 19 residues. The V gene's germline CDR1 is SGHAT and CDR2 FQNNGV. Germline trimming cut 1 base from V and 5 bases from J; bases unmatched to any gene: 10. The CDR3 DNA sequence: TGTGCCAGCAGCTTAGGGGGACTAGCGGGAGGGCGTCTAGAGGAGACCCAGTACTTC. It encodes CASSLGGLAGGRLEETQYF.

J is TRBJ2-3 and V is TRBV19; D is uncertain. Looked up from germline, CDR1 is LNHDA and CDR2 is SQIVND (reference sequence). The CDR3 consists of 14 residues. The V end was cut by 5 bases, the J end by 0 bases, with 9 bases between. CDR3 DNA: TGTGCCAGTAGTGGCTGGGGAAGCACAGATACGCAGTATTTT. Residues: CASSGWGSTDTQYF.

V is TRBV2 and J is TRBJ2-1; 8 bases map to TRBD2. Unmatched junction bases numbered 8, after V lost 6 bases and J lost 4 bases. The CDR3 is 15 amino acids. Germline CDR1 reads SNHLY; CDR2 reads FYNNEI. The CDR3 is CASSRTSNPYNEQFF. The CDR3 nucleotides read TGTGCCAGCAGCCGGACTAGCAATCCTTACAATGAGCAGTTCTTC. Filled out from reference TRBV2 and TRBJ2-1, the complete variable domain reads EPEVTQTPSHQVTQMGQEVILRCVPISNHLYFYWYRQILGQKVEFLVSFYNNEISEKSEIFDDQFSVERPDGSNFTLKIRSTKLEDSAMYFCASSRTSNPYNEQFFGPGTRLTVL.

This sequence joins TRBV6-1 and TRBJ2-2; 8 nucleotides align to TRBD2. CDR3 size: 16 residues. The V and J ends lost 4 bases and 5 bases, in that order; junction bases with no gene match: 9. Germline V gene lookup returns CDR1 MNHNS and CDR2 SASEGT. The CDR3 DNA follows: TGTGCCAGCAGTGTGGGCGCTCCGGGGGGGACCGGGGAGCTGTTTTTT. Protein product: CASSVGAPGGTGELFF.

The CDR3 DNA reads as TGTGCCAGCAGCCCTGGAGGGGGGTCAAGGGAGACCCAGTACTTC. The encoded protein is CASSPGGGSRETQYF. The V call is TRBV25-1, the J call TRBJ2-5; the D call may be TRBD1 or TRBD2 (6 bases each). The V end was cut by 6 bases, the J end by 5 bases, with 19 bases between. The CDR3 length is 15 residues. Germline values: CDR1 MGHDK, CDR2 SYGVNS.

The chain recombines TRBV5-1 with TRBJ2-7; possible D gene TRBD1, 7 bases. The CDR3 length is 14 residues. The germline CDR1 and CDR2 sequences are SGHRS and YFSETQ. Between the trimmed V and J ends, which lost 6 bases and 4 bases, there was a span of 17 bases. CDR3 residues: CASTPQGGLYEQYF. The CDR3, as DNA: TGCGCCAGCACCCCCCAGGGGGGCCTTTACGAGCAGTACTTC.

This rearrangement joins TRBV4-1 to TRBJ2-7; maybe TRBD1 (6 bases). V shed 0 bases and J shed 3 bases, with 9 bases lying between them. There are 14 residues in the CDR3. CDR1 and CDR2 (germline): MGHRA, YSYEKL. CDR3: CASSQDPGDYEQYF. For the CDR3, the DNA is TGCGCCAGCAGCCAAGACCCAGGGGACTACGAGCAGTACTTC.

The chain couples TRBV27 to TRBJ2-7, with D unclear. CDR1 MNHEY and CDR2 SMNVEV come from the germline V gene (reference sequence). This CDR3 contains 13 residues. V lost 3 bases, J lost 0 bases, and 6 bases lay in between. The CDR3 nucleotides read TGTGCCAGCAGTTTTGTACACTCCTACGAGCAGTACTTC. It encodes CASSFVHSYEQYF.